Each of the 29 T cell receptor beta chains below was sequenced from the same sample in a study of CD8+ T cells in alopecia areata. Extracted RNA was reverse transcribed into cDNA, the sequencing template. Libraries were prepared by immunoSEQ multiplex PCR; TCRdb keeps only in-frame clonotypes and omits some of them. The sample holds around 290,000 clones, and no clone turns up only once. Cells that came from pooled cutaneous lymph nodes were sorted using CD4, CD8alpha, NKG2D, NKG2ACE and other markers. The sample taken for sequencing was CD4+ T cells sorted from a lymph node. The receptors here all came from a C3H/HeJ mouse with alopecia areata. The strain's MHC type: H2-k.

To note about this clone: Here the gene names and germline are mouse. The read halts 4 residues ahead of the CDR3 end, with the missing end drawn from the germline J gene. This chain links TRBV13-1 with TRBJ1-1, with 7 bases that match TRBD1. The CDR3 loop spans 15 amino acids. The germline CDR1 and CDR2 sequences are NSHNY and SYGAGN. CDR3 bases read: TGTGCCAGCAGTGATGCATTGAGGGGGCGGACA. Protein product: CASSDALRGRT. The full-length CDR3 reads as CASSDALRGRTEVFF.

This clone has more than one count but fewer than ten. Mouse names are used for the genes. From the germline J gene comes the end of the CDR3, since the read stops 4 residues before it. The same CDR3 also results from other DNA sequences found in this sample. The rearrangement links TRBV1 to TRBJ2-4; perhaps TRBD1 as D (5 bases). The V end was cut by 1 base, the J end by 0 bases, with 8 bases between. The CDR3 totals 15 residues. Germline V gene sequence: CDR1 NSQYPW, CDR2 LRSPGD (reference sequence). CDR3 protein: CTCSAGTPSQNTLYF. CDR3 DNA, as far as it was read: TGCACCTGCAGTGCAGGGACACCTAGTCAAAAC.

This clone was picked up a small number of times. Mouse gene names and germline throughout. From the germline J gene comes the end of the CDR3, since the read stops 4 residues before it. Other nucleotide sequences in the sample specify the same CDR3. This sequence joins TRBV1 and TRBJ1-1; TRBD1 agrees at 7 bases. CDR3 length: 14 amino acids. The V gene end was trimmed by 4 bases and the J gene end by 0 bases; junction bases not matched to a gene: 2. Germline values: CDR1 NSQYPW, CDR2 LRSPGD (reference sequence). This CDR3 is CTCSGDRANTEVFF. Incomplete CDR3 DNA: TGCACCTGCAGTGGGGACAGAGCAAACACA.

This clone has only a few counts. The listed genes are named as in mouse. Sequencing ends 4 residues short of the CDR3 end; the germline J gene provides the rest. The chain couples TRBV19 to TRBJ2-5; a possible D gene is TRBD1 (5 bases). CDR1 FNHDT and CDR2 SITEND come from the germline V gene (reference sequence). V was cut by 0 bases and J by 3 bases, with 8 bases left in between. The CDR3 extends over 14 amino acids. The CDR3 spells CASSIARQQDTQYF. The part of the CDR3 DNA that was read is TGTGCCAGCAGTATAGCGAGACAGCAAGAC.

The table lists this clone with a few counts. Any gene name here is a mouse gene name. Coverage ceases 4 residues before the CDR3 finishes, and the germline J gene fills in the end. The same CDR3 can be traced to other DNA sequences in this sample. This chain links TRBV13-2 with TRBJ2-5, with 7 bases fitting TRBD1. The CDR3 is 13 amino acids. Per the germline V gene, CDR1 is NNHNN and CDR2 is SYGAGS (reference sequence). The CDR3 DNA, read in part, is TGTGCCAGCGGTGACGGGACAGAAGAC. It yields the protein CASGDGTED. In full, the CDR3 is CASGDGTEDTQYF.

This clone was found a few times. The genes and germline here are from mouse. With the read ending 4 residues before the CDR3 end, the germline J gene is used to fill in that end. The chain has TRBV13-3 and TRBJ2-2, with D tentatively TRBD2 (6 bases). This CDR3 contains 14 residues. The germline V and J ends were trimmed by 5 bases and 2 bases, with 10 bases remaining between them. Germline V gives CDR1 NNHDY, CDR2 SYVADS. Here the CDR3 reads CASRPGENTGQLYF. CDR3 bases read: TGTGCCAGCAGGCCTGGGGAGAACACCGGG. Drawing the rest from reference TRBV13-3 and TRBJ2-2, the complete variable domain is EAAVTQSPRSKVAVTGGKVTLSCHQTNNHDYMYWYRQDTGHGLRLIHYSYVADSTEKGDIPDGYKASRPSQENFSLILELASLSQTAVYFCASRPGENTGQLYFGEGSKLTVL.

This clone was counted at least ten times. Gene names are mouse gene names. The read is 4 residues too short to cover the CDR3 end, so that end is filled in from the germline J gene. The chain recombines TRBV13-1 with TRBJ2-2; D gene uncertain. The germline V and J ends were trimmed by 2 bases and 5 bases, with 4 bases remaining between them. The germline V gene encodes CDR1 NSHNY and CDR2 SYGAGN. This CDR3 contains 12 residues. The sequenced CDR3 bases are TGTGCCAGCAGTGAAAAGACCGGG. Protein: CASSEKTG. The complete CDR3 protein is CASSEKTGQLYF.

With respect to this clone: These gene names are mouse names. The CDR3 goes on 4 residues after the read ends, and that part is filled in from the germline J gene. The same CDR3 is also encoded by other DNA sequences in this sample. The V gene is TRBV5, the J gene TRBJ2-5, with TRBD1 matching 7 bases. With V trimmed by 1 base and J by 3 bases, 4 bases remained unmatched. The CDR3 spans 15 residues. Germline V lookup: CDR1 LGHNA, CDR2 YNLKQL (reference sequence). The part of the CDR3 DNA that was read is TGTGCCAGCAGCCAAGGACAGGGTGGACAAGAC. It is translated as CASSQGQGGQD. In full, the CDR3 reads CASSQGQGGQDTQYF.

A note on this clone: The gene names given are mouse names. The CDR3 end lies 4 residues beyond the end of the read and is filled in from the germline J gene. The gene calls are TRBV5 and TRBJ1-1, with TRBD1 matching 10 bases. The J segment lost 0 bases and the V segment lost 1 base, leaving 2 bases of the junction unmatched. This CDR3 contains 16 residues. The V gene's germline CDR1 is LGHNA and CDR2 YNLKQL (reference sequence). CDR3 DNA, as far as it was read: TGTGCCAGCAGCCAAGTTGGGACAGGGGCAAACACA. Residues: CASSQVGTGANT. The whole CDR3 is CASSQVGTGANTEVFF.

This clone has a handful of counts. Gene names are mouse gene names. The read comes to an end 4 residues before the CDR3 does, leaving the germline J gene to fill in the end. V usage is TRBV13-1 and J usage is TRBJ2-1; D might be TRBD1 (5 bases). Trimming stripped 0 bases from V and 5 bases from J, with 9 bases between. This CDR3 comprises 14 residues. Germline V gene sequence: CDR1 NSHNY, CDR2 SYGAGN. Partial CDR3 DNA: TGTGCCAGCAGTGATGGGGAGGGGAATGCT. Translation gives CASSDGEGNA. The complete CDR3 sequence is CASSDGEGNAEQFF.

This clone was counted only a few times. Gene names are the mouse ones. The read halts 4 residues ahead of the CDR3 end, with the missing end drawn from the germline J gene. The V gene is TRBV13-1, the J gene TRBJ2-3; maybe TRBD1 (6 bases). Germline values: CDR1 NSHNY, CDR2 SYGAGN. The CDR3 runs 13 residues. V lost 3 bases and J 4 bases, leaving 9 bases between the germline ends. The sequenced CDR3 bases are TGTGCCAGCAGTGGCCGGGACACAGAA. As protein: CASSGRDTE. The CDR3, in full, reads CASSGRDTETLYF.

This clone was detected a few times. Mouse gene names apply. The read is 4 residues too short to cover the CDR3 end, so that end is filled in from the germline J gene. The sample carries other DNA sequences with the same CDR3. The rearrangement joins TRBV13-1 to TRBJ2-7; D is possibly TRBD2 (6 bases). CDR3 length equals 14 residues. Germline loops: CDR1 NSHNY, CDR2 SYGAGN. V was clipped by 0 bases and J by 3 bases, with 10 bases between them. CDR3 loop: CASSDDRGVYEQYF. The CDR3 bases that were read are TGTGCCAGCAGTGATGACCGGGGGGTCTAT.

Worth noting for this clone: Genes and germline are mouse. The read finishes 4 residues shy of the CDR3 end, and the germline J gene is used to complete it. The chain links TRBV19 to TRBJ2-3, with D possibly being TRBD1 (6 bases). V lost 5 bases and J 2 bases, leaving 9 bases between the germline ends. CDR3 length equals 13 residues. The germline gives CDR1 FNHDT, CDR2 SITEND (reference sequence). Incomplete CDR3 DNA: TGTGCCAGCAGCAACAGGGTTGCAGAA. This sequence encodes CASSNRVAE. The entire CDR3 is CASSNRVAETLYF.

This clone was counted only a few times. These gene names are mouse names. The CDR3 end falls 3 residues outside the read, so it is completed with the germline J gene. The gene calls are TRBV19 and TRBJ1-6; 8 positions agree with TRBD1. TRBJ1-6 has ORF status, its function being uncertain. Germline V gene sequence: CDR1 FNHDT, CDR2 SITEND (reference sequence). J lost 5 bases, V lost 3 bases, and 4 bases had no gene match. The CDR3 totals 15 residues. CDR3: CASSKGQGNNSPLYF. Incomplete CDR3 DNA: TGTGCCAGCAGTAAAGGACAGGGTAATAATTCGCCC.

In the case of this clone: Gene and germline names: mouse. The CDR3 DNA, read in part, is TGTGCCAGCAGTGACCGACTGGGGGGCGGTCAAAAC. Its protein product is CASSDRLGGGQN. The entire CDR3 protein reads CASSDRLGGGQNTLYF. The chain employs TRBV13-1 and TRBJ2-4; 10 bases are shared with TRBD2. The read ends 4 residues shy of where the CDR3 ends; the end is completed using the germline J gene. This CDR3 contains 16 residues. Trimming took 2 bases from V and 1 from J; bases not matched to a gene: 4. CDR1 is NSHNY and CDR2 is SYGAGN in the germline V gene.

Note on this clone: Gene names and germline refer to mouse. The read comes to an end 4 residues before the CDR3 does, leaving the germline J gene to fill in the end. The chain joins TRBV13-2 to TRBJ2-4; possibly TRBD1 for D (6 bases). The CDR3 extends over 13 amino acids. Per the germline V gene, CDR1 is NNHNN and CDR2 is SYGAGS (reference sequence). The CDR3 protein is CASGDRTENTLYF. The part of the CDR3 DNA that was read is TGTGCCAGCGGTGATAGGACAGAAAAC.

This clone has more than one count but fewer than ten. Any gene name here is a mouse gene name. The read finishes 4 residues shy of the CDR3 end, and the germline J gene is used to complete it. This specimen includes other DNA sequences encoding the same CDR3. The rearrangement joins TRBV17 to TRBJ2-1; 10 positions match TRBD2. This CDR3 comprises 15 residues. Germline values: CDR1 MNHDT, CDR2 YYDKIL. The V segment lost 6 bases and the J segment 2 bases; nucleotides outside the gene matches: 4. The CDR3 protein is CASSRTGGDYAEQFF. Partial CDR3 DNA: TGTGCTAGCAGCCGGACTGGGGGAGACTATGCT.

The sample holds a few counts of this clone. Germline and genes here are mouse. The DNA ends 4 residues before the CDR3 does, and the rest of the CDR3 is filled in from the germline J gene. The chain uses TRBV14 and TRBJ2-5, with D tentatively TRBD1 (6 bases). The germline V gene encodes CDR1 SGHDT and CDR2 FRDEAV. The CDR3 length is 15 residues. The V end was cut by 5 bases, the J end by 0 bases, with 13 bases between. The CDR3 bases that were read are TGTGCCAGCAGCTCCGGGACAATTAACCAAGAC. It encodes CASSSGTINQD. The CDR3 reads in full as CASSSGTINQDTQYF. The full variable domain, completed using reference TRBV14 and TRBJ2-5, is EAGVTQSPRYAVLQEGQAVSFWCDPISGHDTLYWYQQPRDQGPQLLVYFRDEAVIDNSQLPSDRFSAVRPKGTNSTLKIQSAKQGDTATYLCASSSGTINQDTQYFGPGTRLLVL.

This clone appeared a few times. Gene labels here are mouse ones. The read halts 3 residues ahead of the CDR3 end, with the missing end drawn from the germline J gene. V usage is TRBV1 and J usage is TRBJ1-6; no definite D call. TRBJ1-6 is an ORF, with its function uncertain. The CDR3 sequence is 13 residues long. Germline-derived CDR1 and CDR2 are NSQYPW and LRSPGD (reference sequence). The V gene lost 0 bases and the J gene lost 6 bases, with 3 bases spanning the gap. CDR3 sequence reads: CTCSADSNSPLYF. CDR3 bases read: TGCACCTGCAGTGCAGACAGTAATTCGCCC.

Only a few counts were recorded for this clone. The genes are named according to mouse. The read terminates 4 residues before the CDR3 end, so the remaining end is supplied by the germline J gene. The genes are TRBV12-1 and TRBJ1-2; unclear D gene. CDR3 length equals 14 residues. V was trimmed by 3 bases and J by 0 bases, leaving 10 bases between them. CDR1 and CDR2 (germline): SGHSN, HYEKVE. CDR3 in amino acids: CASSISRSNSDYTF. The sequenced part of the CDR3 DNA is TGTGCCAGCTCTATCTCCAGGTCAAACTCC.

For this clone: Gene names and germline refer to mouse. The CDR3 end is not reached by the read, which stops 3 residues before it; the germline J gene fills it in. In the same sample, other DNA sequences code for this CDR3. The chain links TRBV13-2 to TRBJ1-6, with TRBD1 identical over 7 bases. TRBJ1-6 is reported as an ORF; its role is uncertain. This CDR3 comprises 14 residues. Unmatched junction bases numbered 0, after V lost 2 bases and J lost 4 bases. Germline-derived CDR1 and CDR2 are NNHNN and SYGAGS (reference sequence). CDR3 sequence reads: CASGEQGYNSPLYF. The DNA read from the CDR3 is TGTGCCAGCGGTGAACAGGGGTATAATTCGCCC.

This clone was observed a few times. Gene and germline names: mouse. The CDR3 extends 4 residues past the end of the read, so its final part is completed from the germline J gene. This chain uses TRBV17 with TRBJ2-7, with TRBD2 matching over 8 bases. CDR1 and CDR2 (germline): MNHDT, YYDKIL. V shed 1 base and J 1 base; nucleotides not matched to a gene: 3. This CDR3 comprises 15 residues. The CDR3 sequence is CASSRGNWGSYEQYF. The CDR3 DNA, read in part, is TGTGCTAGCAGTAGAGGGAACTGGGGGTCCTAT.

About this clone: Genes and germline come from the mouse. The CDR3 extends 4 residues past the end of the read, so its final part is completed from the germline J gene. The sample contains more than one DNA sequence encoding this CDR3. The chain combines TRBV19 with TRBJ2-1; TRBD1 matches at 12 bases. The germline CDR1 and CDR2 sequences are FNHDT and SITEND (reference sequence). The junction had 2 bases not matched to a gene; V was cut back by 7 bases and J by 6 bases. The CDR3 consists of 13 residues. CDR3 sequence reads: CASRDRGLAEQFF. CDR3 DNA (partial): TGTGCCAGCCGGGACAGGGGGCTTGCT.

This clone was seen more than once but under ten times. Gene names are the mouse ones. Read coverage stops 4 residues before the CDR3 terminus; the germline J gene supplies the remainder. The identical CDR3 is also encoded by other nucleotide sequences in the sample. The rearrangement links TRBV13-3 to TRBJ2-1; TRBD1 matches 8 bases. After removal of 4 bases from V and 1 base from J, the junction contained 1 base not matched to a gene. From germline, CDR1 is NNHDY and CDR2 SYVADS. There are 14 residues in the CDR3. The part of the CDR3 DNA that was read is TGTGCCAGCAGTACAGGGGGAAACTATGCT. It encodes CASSTGGNYA. Given in full, the CDR3 is CASSTGGNYAEQFF.

Note on this clone: Genes and germline are mouse. Read data end 4 residues before the CDR3 end; the end is taken from the germline J gene. This sample includes further DNA sequences coding for the same CDR3. The chain carries TRBV1 and TRBJ2-7; 9 bases align to TRBD1. CDR1 is NSQYPW, CDR2 LRSPGD, per germline (reference sequence). The CDR3 has 14 amino acids. The CDR3 spells CTCSADGTGYEQYF. The sequenced part of the CDR3 DNA is TGCACCTGCAGTGCAGACGGGACAGGGTAT.

Turning to this clone: Gene names follow the mouse nomenclature. The read comes to an end 4 residues before the CDR3 does, leaving the germline J gene to fill in the end. The chain joins TRBV13-3 to TRBJ2-5; 8 nucleotides align to TRBD2. V gave up 4 bases and J gave up 2 bases; unmatched junction bases: 3. Per germline, CDR1 NNHDY and CDR2 SYVADS. This CDR3 region has 14 residues. Partial CDR3 DNA: TGTGCCAGCAGTCCCGGGACTGGCCAAGAC. Amino acids: CASSPGTGQD. The full CDR3 sequence reads CASSPGTGQDTQYF.

This clone was recorded a few times. Genes here carry mouse names. Read coverage stops 4 residues before the CDR3 terminus; the germline J gene supplies the remainder. The chain joins TRBV13-3 to TRBJ2-7; 11 bases map to TRBD1. The CDR3 length is 13 residues. The germline gives CDR1 NNHDY, CDR2 SYVADS. CDR3 sequence reads: CASIRTGGDEQYF. The sequenced CDR3 bases are TGTGCCAGCATAAGGACAGGGGGCGAT.

This clone was seen a handful of times. These gene names are mouse names. The observed sequence ends 4 residues before the CDR3 terminus, with the missing tail filled in from the germline J gene. The sample contains more than one DNA sequence encoding this CDR3. The V and J genes are TRBV31 and TRBJ2-1; 8 positions agree with TRBD2. This CDR3 spans 15 amino acids. Trimming at V came to 0 bases and at J to 1 base, leaving 2 bases not matched to a gene. Germline CDR1 is GKSSPN and CDR2 is SITVG. The sequenced part of the CDR3 DNA is TGTGCCTGGAGTCTCGGGGGGGGCAACTATGCT. It codes for CAWSLGGGNYA. The entire CDR3 protein is CAWSLGGGNYAEQFF.

Points on this clone: Gene and germline names: mouse. The read comes to an end 4 residues before the CDR3 does, leaving the germline J gene to fill in the end. The same CDR3 also results from other DNA sequences found in this sample. The V gene is TRBV5, the J gene TRBJ2-7; 8 bases line up with TRBD1. Germline lookup yields CDR1 LGHNA and CDR2 YNLKQL (reference sequence). The V segment lost 2 bases and the J segment 2 bases; nucleotides outside the gene matches: 2. The length of the CDR3 is 14 residues. The CDR3 loop is CASSQPGQAYEQYF. The sequenced part of the CDR3 DNA is TGTGCCAGCAGCCAACCGGGACAGGCCTAT.